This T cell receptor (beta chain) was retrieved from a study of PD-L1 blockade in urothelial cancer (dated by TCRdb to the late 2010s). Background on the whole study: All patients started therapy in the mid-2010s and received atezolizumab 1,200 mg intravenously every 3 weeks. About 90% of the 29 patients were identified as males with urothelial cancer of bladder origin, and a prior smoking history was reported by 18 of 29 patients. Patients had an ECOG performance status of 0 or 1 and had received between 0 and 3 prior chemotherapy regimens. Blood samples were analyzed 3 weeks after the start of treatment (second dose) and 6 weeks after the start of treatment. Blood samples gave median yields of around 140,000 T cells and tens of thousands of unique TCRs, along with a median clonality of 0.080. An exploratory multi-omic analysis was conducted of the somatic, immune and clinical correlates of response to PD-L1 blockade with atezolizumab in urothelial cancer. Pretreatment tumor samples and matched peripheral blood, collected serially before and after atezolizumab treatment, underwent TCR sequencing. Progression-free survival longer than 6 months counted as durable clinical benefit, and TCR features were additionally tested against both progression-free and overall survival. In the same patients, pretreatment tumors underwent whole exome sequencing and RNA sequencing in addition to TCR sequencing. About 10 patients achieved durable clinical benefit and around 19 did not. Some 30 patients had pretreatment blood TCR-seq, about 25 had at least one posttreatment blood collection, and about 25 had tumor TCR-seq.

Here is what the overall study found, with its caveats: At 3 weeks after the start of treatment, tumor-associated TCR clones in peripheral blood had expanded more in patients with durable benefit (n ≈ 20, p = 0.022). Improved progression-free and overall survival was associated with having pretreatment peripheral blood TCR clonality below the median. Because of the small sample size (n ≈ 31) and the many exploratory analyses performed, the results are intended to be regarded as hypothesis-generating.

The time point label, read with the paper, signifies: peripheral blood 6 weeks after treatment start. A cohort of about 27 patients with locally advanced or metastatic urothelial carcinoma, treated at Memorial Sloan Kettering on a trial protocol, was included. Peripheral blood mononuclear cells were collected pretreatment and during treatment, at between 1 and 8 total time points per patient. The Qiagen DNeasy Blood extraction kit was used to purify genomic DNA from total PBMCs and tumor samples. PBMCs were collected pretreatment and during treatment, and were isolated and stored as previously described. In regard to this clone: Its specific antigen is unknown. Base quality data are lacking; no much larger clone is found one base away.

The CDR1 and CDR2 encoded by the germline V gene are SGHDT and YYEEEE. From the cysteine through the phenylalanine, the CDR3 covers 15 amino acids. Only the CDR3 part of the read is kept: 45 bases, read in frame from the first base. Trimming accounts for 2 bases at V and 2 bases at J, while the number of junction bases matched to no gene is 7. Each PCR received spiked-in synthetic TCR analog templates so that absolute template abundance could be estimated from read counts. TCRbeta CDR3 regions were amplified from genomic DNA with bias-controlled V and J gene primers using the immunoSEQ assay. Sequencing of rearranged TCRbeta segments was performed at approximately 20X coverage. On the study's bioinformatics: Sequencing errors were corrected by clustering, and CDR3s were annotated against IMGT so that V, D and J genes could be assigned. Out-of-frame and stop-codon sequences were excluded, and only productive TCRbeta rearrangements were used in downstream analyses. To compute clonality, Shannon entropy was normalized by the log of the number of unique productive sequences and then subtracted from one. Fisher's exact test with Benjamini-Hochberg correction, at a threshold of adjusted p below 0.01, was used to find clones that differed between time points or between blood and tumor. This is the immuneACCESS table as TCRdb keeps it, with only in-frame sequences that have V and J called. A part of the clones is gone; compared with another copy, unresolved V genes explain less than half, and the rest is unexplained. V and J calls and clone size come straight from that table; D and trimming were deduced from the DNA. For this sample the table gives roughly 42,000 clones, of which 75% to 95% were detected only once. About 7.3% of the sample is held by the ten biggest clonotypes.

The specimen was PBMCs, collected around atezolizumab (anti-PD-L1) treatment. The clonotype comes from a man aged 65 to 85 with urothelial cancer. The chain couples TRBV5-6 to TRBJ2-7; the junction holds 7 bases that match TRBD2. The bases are TGTGCCAGCAGCTTCACAACTAGCGCTCCCTACGAGCAGTACTTC. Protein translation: CASSFTTSAPYEQYF. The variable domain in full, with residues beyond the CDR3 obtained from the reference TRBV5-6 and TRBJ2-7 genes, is DAGVTQSPTHLIKTRGQQVTLRCSPKSGHDTVSWYQQALGQGPQFIFQYYEEEERQRGNFPDRFSGHQFPNYSSELNVNALLLGDSALYLCASSFTTSAPYEQYFGPGTRLTVT.